One sample yielded the 7 T cell receptor beta chains listed below, sequenced in a study of cytomegalovirus exposure and HLA in healthy donors. Vbeta (60) and Jbeta (13) primers were used in the PCR. Produced via immunoSEQ multiplex PCR; TCRdb's table is partial and in-frame only. The table has 210,000 or so clones, around 84% seen once. Source material: PBMCs. Receptor source: a girl aged 2 to 10 in good health and CMV-seronegative.

The chain uses TRBV6-1 and TRBJ1-3; weak D call: TRBD1 (5 bases). The germline V gene encodes CDR1 MNHNS and CDR2 SASEGT. The CDR3 runs to 16 residues. Trimming stripped 2 bases from V and 4 bases from J, with 15 bases between. The CDR3 loop reads CASSESGGRGGNTIYF. CDR3 in DNA: TGTGCCAGCAGTGAATCGGGGGGACGGGGAGGAAACACCATATATTTT.

This clone was picked up a small number of times. DNA of the CDR3: TGCGCCAGCAGCCAACCGGGGGGACGGGAGACCCAGTACTTC. Translated, it gives CASSQPGGRETQYF. The chain employs TRBV4-1 and TRBJ2-5, with TRBD2 identical over 7 bases. The CDR3 length is 14 residues. Germline CDR1 and CDR2: MGHRA and YSYEKL. Trimming cost V 2 bases and J 5 bases; bases outside gene matches: 5.

This rearrangement joins TRBV9 to TRBJ2-3; 14 positions match TRBD2. Germline-derived CDR1 and CDR2 are SGDLS and YYNGEE. The length of the CDR3 is 20 residues. The ends lost 3 bases at V and 8 bases at J; junction bases unmatched: 20. The CDR3 here is CASSAQTLTSGGAMGSTQYF. CDR3 nucleotides: TGTGCCAGCAGCGCCCAAACTTTGACTAGCGGGGGGGCAATGGGGAGTACGCAGTATTTT. The whole variable domain, remainder taken from reference TRBV9 and TRBJ2-3, is DSGVTQTPKHLITATGQRVTLRCSPRSGDLSVYWYQQSLDQGLQFLIQYYNGEERAKGNILERFSAQQFPDLHSELNLSSLELGDSALYFCASSAQTLTSGGAMGSTQYFGPGTRLTVL.

This chain joins TRBV30 and TRBJ1-3, with D perhaps matching TRBD1 (5 bases). Between the trimmed V and J ends, which lost 3 bases and 4 bases, there was a span of 7 bases. Germline V gene data show CDR1 as GTSNPN and CDR2 as SVGIG (reference sequence). The CDR3 has 12 residues. CDR3 nucleotide sequence: TGTGCCTGGAGCCGACAGGGAAACACCATATATTTT. Translation: CAWSRQGNTIYF.

This rearrangement joins TRBV18 to TRBJ2-1; 11 nucleotides agree with TRBD2. With 0 bases clipped from V and 7 bases from J, the junction kept 8 bases outside the gene matches. Germline V gene sequence: CDR1 KGHSH, CDR2 LQKENI. The CDR3 covers 17 residues. This CDR3 reads CASSPPGLAGGYNEQFF. CDR3 nucleotides: TGTGCCAGCTCACCACCGGGGCTAGCGGGAGGTTATAATGAGCAGTTCTTC.

The chain links TRBV7-6 to TRBJ1-2; 9 bases are a match to TRBD1. The CDR3 covers 15 residues. The V gene end was trimmed by 0 bases and the J gene end by 7 bases; junction bases not matched to a gene: 6. From germline, CDR1 is SGHVS and CDR2 FNYEAQ. CDR3 sequence: CASSLARGQGSGYTF. The CDR3 nucleotides read TGTGCCAGCAGCTTAGCGCGGGGACAGGGATCTGGCTACACCTTC.

V is TRBV15 and J is TRBJ2-1, with 9 positions matching TRBD1. V lost 2 bases and J lost 9; bases outside the gene matches: 14. The germline V gene has CDR1 LNHNV and CDR2 YYDKDF (reference sequence). The CDR3 is 17 residues long. The CDR3 loop is CATSRYTGTGSKVEQFF. As DNA, the CDR3 is TGTGCCACCAGCAGATACACCGGGACAGGGAGTAAGGTTGAGCAGTTCTTC.